These 20 T cell receptor beta chains were all obtained from the same sample, sequenced in a study of blood T cell repertoires in COVID-19. The table came from immunoSEQ multiplex PCR; TCRdb's copy has only in-frame clones and leaves some out. The sample contains around 87,000 clones, around 90% of which appear only once. Sequencing used peripheral blood. The receptors here all came from a human donor with active COVID-19. The donor label of this sample is uncertain.

The rearrangement uses TRBV11-2 and TRBJ1-6; 7 bases line up with TRBD1. The CDR3 has 14 residues. Germline-derived CDR1 and CDR2 are SGHAT and FQNNGV. The V gene end was trimmed by 5 bases and the J gene end by 5 bases; junction bases not matched to a gene: 3. Here the CDR3 DNA reads TGTGCCAGCAGCGGACAGGAACATAATTCACCCCTCCACTTT. It encodes CASSGQEHNSPLHF.

V gene TRBV9 combines with J gene TRBJ2-7, with a possible D match to TRBD1 (6 bases). Between the trimmed V and J ends, which lost 0 bases and 2 bases, there was a span of 9 bases. The CDR3 sequence is 14 residues long. In germline, CDR1 is SGDLS, CDR2 YYNGEE. CDR3 nucleotides: TGTGCCAGCAGCGTAGGAACAGGGACCTACGAGCAGTACTTC. It is translated as CASSVGTGTYEQYF. The variable domain in full, completed from reference TRBV9 and TRBJ2-7, reads DSGVTQTPKHLITATGQRVTLRCSPRSGDLSVYWYQQSLDQGLQFLIQYYNGEERAKGNILERFSAQQFPDLHSELNLSSLELGDSALYFCASSVGTGTYEQYFGPGTRLTVT.

The chain combines TRBV7-2 with TRBJ2-7, with 7 bases aligning to TRBD1. CDR3 size: 14 residues. Germline V CDR1 and CDR2: SGHTA, FQGNSA. V lost 5 bases, J lost 2 bases, and 6 bases stayed unmatched. CDR3 protein: CASSRDSLTYEQYF. The CDR3, as DNA: TGTGCCAGCAGCCGGGACAGCCTTACCTACGAGCAGTACTTC.

In DNA, the CDR3 is TGTGCCAGCAGCCCTCGACCGGGGGGCCCAGAGACCCAGTACTTC. It yields the protein CASSPRPGGPETQYF. V gene TRBV3-1 (or the pseudogene TRBV3-2) combines with J gene TRBJ2-5; TRBD2 might be the D (7 bases). V lost 4 bases, J lost 4 bases, and 16 bases lay in between. CDR1 LGHDT and CDR2 YNNKEL come from the germline V gene (reference sequence). The CDR3 is 15 residues long.

The V call is TRBV12-3 or TRBV12-4, the J call TRBJ1-5; 9 bases map to TRBD1. Germline trimming cut 6 bases from V and 6 bases from J; bases unmatched to any gene: 3. CDR3 length: 13 residues. CDR3 coding DNA: TGTGCCAGCAGGGGACAGGGCCTTCAGCCCCAGCATTTT. Its protein is CASRGQGLQPQHF.

The chain couples TRBV6-5 to TRBJ1-6; tentatively, D is TRBD1 (5 bases). Germline CDR1 reads MNHEY; CDR2 reads SVGAGI. This CDR3 comprises 15 residues. The V end was cut by 6 bases, the J end by 7 bases, with 16 bases between. The CDR3 coding sequence is TGTGCCAGCAGCCGCCCTCAGGGCTCCAATTCACCCCTCCACTTT. This gives the protein CASSRPQGSNSPLHF.

The chain is built from TRBV10-3 and TRBJ2-4; TRBD1 aligns across 7 bases. Trimming at V came to 3 bases and at J to 1 base, leaving 3 bases not matched to a gene. The CDR3 is 15 residues long. Germline CDR1 is ENHRY and CDR2 is SYGVKD. The DNA for the CDR3 is TGTGCCATCAGTGAAGGGGGCGCGGCCAAAAACATTCAGTACTTC. The encoded protein is CAISEGGAAKNIQYF.

The CDR3: CASSSASVGGTGELFF. CDR3 DNA sequence: TGTGCCAGCAGCTCAGCGAGCGTAGGGGGCACCGGGGAGCTGTTTTTT. V and J are TRBV7-2 and TRBJ2-2; TRBD1 is a possible D gene (6 bases). Germline values: CDR1 SGHTA, CDR2 FQGNSA. V dropped 4 bases and J dropped 4 bases, with 16 bases sitting between them. The CDR3 covers 16 residues.

V usage is TRBV28 and J usage is TRBJ1-5; TRBD1 agrees at 7 bases. Germline V gene sequence: CDR1 MDHEN, CDR2 SYDVKM. The CDR3 is made up of 16 amino acids. V gave up 5 bases and J gave up 3 bases; unmatched junction bases: 10. CDR3 bases: TGTGCCAGCAGTACCCGACAGGGAGGAGACAATCAGCCCCAGCATTTT. It yields the protein CASSTRQGGDNQPQHF.

V gene TRBV19 combines with J gene TRBJ2-3; D remains unclear. The germline V gene has CDR1 LNHDA and CDR2 SQIVND (reference sequence). Trimming took 5 bases from V and 3 from J, leaving 9 bases between them. This CDR3 has 13 residues. The CDR3 DNA sequence: TGTGCCAGTAGTCGCAGTACGACAGATACGCAGTATTTT. As protein: CASSRSTTDTQYF.

The gene calls are TRBV20-1 and TRBJ1-1; 8 bases are a match to TRBD1. Germline CDR1 DFQATT, CDR2 SNEGSKA (reference sequence). V was clipped by 3 bases and J by 4 bases; unmatched bases: 1. This CDR3 spans 12 amino acids. This chain's CDR3 is CSASQGATEAFF. CDR3 bases: TGCAGTGCTAGTCAGGGGGCCACTGAAGCTTTCTTT.

The J gene is TRBJ2-7, the V gene TRBV6-5; D might be TRBD1 (5 bases). This CDR3 comprises 15 residues. CDR1 is MNHEY and CDR2 is SVGAGI in the germline V gene. Deletions cut 0 bases from V and 3 bases from J, with 12 bases between. CDR3 coding DNA: TGTGCCAGCAGTTACTCGATGGCAGGGTTCTACGAGCAGTACTTC. It is translated as CASSYSMAGFYEQYF.

This rearrangement joins TRBV13 to TRBJ2-1; D might be TRBD2 (6 bases). V was cut by 2 bases and J by 0 bases, with 14 bases left in between. Looked up from germline, CDR1 is PRHDT and CDR2 is FYEKMQ (reference sequence). The CDR3 has 17 residues. The CDR3 sequence: CASSLLTGVGSYNEQFF. CDR3 nucleotides: TGTGCCAGCAGCTTACTTACGGGGGTGGGCTCCTACAATGAGCAGTTCTTC.

The chain carries TRBV12-3 or TRBV12-4 and TRBJ2-3; D remains ambiguous. The CDR3 spans 12 residues. Trimming took off 4 bases at V and 6 bases at J, with 8 bases between the two ends. Here the CDR3 reads CASSSVPDTQYF. CDR3 coding DNA: TGTGCCAGCAGTTCGGTCCCTGATACGCAGTATTTT.

V and J are TRBV27 and TRBJ2-3, with D perhaps TRBD1 (5 bases). This CDR3 spans 12 amino acids. CDR1 and CDR2 from the germline V gene are MNHEY and SMNVEV (reference sequence). With 8 bases removed from V and 3 bases from J, the gap between germline ends came to 9 bases. In DNA form, the CDR3 reads TGTGCCAGCTCTCAGGGAACAGATACGCAGTATTTT. Protein product: CASSQGTDTQYF.

This chain links TRBV28 with TRBJ1-1; maybe TRBD1 (6 bases). CDR1 is MDHEN, CDR2 SYDVKM, per germline. Trimming cost V 3 bases and J 4 bases, with 12 bases left between them. CDR3 length: 14 residues. CDR3 DNA sequence: TGTGCCAGCAGTTTTTCCAGGGGTCGCACTGAAGCTTTCTTT. Translation gives CASSFSRGRTEAFF. Full variable domain (outside the CDR3, taken from reference TRBV28 and TRBJ1-1): DVKVTQSSRYLVKRTGEKVFLECVQDMDHENMFWYRQDPGLGLRLIYFSYDVKMKEKGDIPEGYSVSREKKERFSLILESASTNQTSMYLCASSFSRGRTEAFFGQGTRLTVV.

The chain recombines TRBV5-1 with TRBJ2-5, with 12 bases identical to TRBD2. This CDR3 region has 16 residues. V lost 2 bases and J lost 2; bases outside the gene matches: 4. Germline lookup yields CDR1 SGHRS and CDR2 YFSETQ. The CDR3 region has the DNA TGCGCCAGCAGCTTAGGACTAGCGGGAATACAAGAGACCCAGTACTTC. It codes for CASSLGLAGIQETQYF.

The chain joins TRBV29-1 to TRBJ2-1, with a possible D match to TRBD2 (5 bases). V was cut by 2 bases and J by 9 bases, with 8 bases left in between. The CDR3 is made up of 11 amino acids. CDR1 SQVTM and CDR2 ANQGSEA come from the germline V gene. As DNA, the CDR3 is TGCAGCGTTGAACTAGCTACTGAGCAGTTCTTC. It specifies CSVELATEQFF.

The V gene is TRBV2, the J gene TRBJ1-1; 7 nucleotides line up with TRBD1. Losses at the gene ends were 3 bases for V and 4 bases for J; bases not matched to a gene: 5. Germline-derived CDR1 and CDR2 are SNHLY and FYNNEI. CDR3 length: 14 amino acids. As DNA, the CDR3 is TGTGCCAGCAGTGAGAGACAGGGTGGCACTGAAGCTTTCTTT. It codes for CASSERQGGTEAFF.

The V call is TRBV19, the J call TRBJ2-3, with 9 bases matching TRBD2. J was trimmed by 2 bases and V by 7 bases; bases with no gene match: 10. The CDR3 is 16 residues long. CDR1 and CDR2 (germline): LNHDA, SQIVND (reference sequence). The CDR3 DNA sequence: TGTGCCAGTAAAATCCAGACTAGCGGATACACAGATACGCAGTATTTT. It translates to CASKIQTSGYTDTQYF. The variable domain in full, with the rest retrieved from reference TRBV19 and TRBJ2-3, is DGGITQSPKYLFRKEGQNVTLSCEQNLNHDAMYWYRQDPGQGLRLIYYSQIVNDFQKGDIAEGYSVSREKKESFPLTVTSAQKNPTAFYLCASKIQTSGYTDTQYFGPGTRLTVL.